This T cell receptor beta chain came from a study of blood T cell repertoires in COVID-19. Turning to the study itself: COVID-19 samples collected from the United States, Italy and Spain covered acute and convalescent phases. From T cells, B-cell-depleted T cells, or PBMCs came the material, which was cDNA or gDNA.

Looked up from germline, CDR1 is SQVTM and CDR2 is ANQGSEA. The V and J ends lost 5 bases and 5 bases, in that order; junction bases with no gene match: 4. This CDR3 comprises 12 residues. Authors' analysis steps: For nucleated cells, counts were estimated from reference gene primer amplification. Here immunoSEQ multiplex PCR was the method, and the copy in TCRdb shows in-frame clones only, minus some. From that table come the V and J calls and clone size; the DNA was used to work out D and trimming. This repertoire shows about 120,000 clones, over 60% found once; its top ten account for 7.9%. This sequence originates from a human donor in a cohort sampled during active COVID-19. The rearrangement links TRBV29-1 to TRBJ1-1; 8 bases align to TRBD1. The sequencing sample was made of peripheral blood. The CDR3 DNA reads as TGCAGCGTTACAGGGGGTCGGACTGAAGCTTTCTTT. Residues: CSVTGGRTEAFF.